This T cell receptor (beta chain) was sequenced in a study of cytomegalovirus exposure and HLA in healthy donors. Study outcomes and limitations: The study had only CMV serostatus as immune exposure information.

The V end was cut by 2 bases, the J end by 6 bases, with 16 bases between. The CDR3 spans 15 residues. The germline gives CDR1 LNHDA, CDR2 SQIVND (reference sequence). The primer mix had 60 Vbeta and 13 Jbeta primers. Profiling relied on immunoSEQ multiplex PCR, and the TCRdb table lists in-frame clones only, not all of them. The top ten clones hold under 4.5% of a sample with about 140,000 clones, 70% to 80% of them seen once. Everyone who donated was a healthy bone marrow donor. Concerning this clone itself: Its cognate antigen is unknown.

Sequencing was done on a sample of PBMCs. J is TRBJ1-1 and V is TRBV19, with D possibly being TRBD1 (6 bases). This TCR came from a man between 18 and 29 years old in good health and CMV-seronegative. The CDR3 coding sequence is TGTGCCAGTAGTATAAGTAGGGGGAGAGGCGCTGAAGCTTTCTTT. Its protein is CASSISRGRGAEAFF.